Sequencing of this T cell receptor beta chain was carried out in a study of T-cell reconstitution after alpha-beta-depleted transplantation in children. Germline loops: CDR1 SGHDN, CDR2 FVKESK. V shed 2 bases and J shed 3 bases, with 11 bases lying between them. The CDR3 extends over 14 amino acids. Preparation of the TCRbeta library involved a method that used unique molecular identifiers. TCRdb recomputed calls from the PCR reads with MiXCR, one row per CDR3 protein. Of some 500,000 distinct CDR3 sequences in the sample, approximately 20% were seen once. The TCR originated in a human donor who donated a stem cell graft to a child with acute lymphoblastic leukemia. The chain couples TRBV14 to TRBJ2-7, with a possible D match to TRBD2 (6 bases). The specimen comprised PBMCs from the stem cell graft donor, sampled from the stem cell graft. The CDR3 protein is CASSQLTSNYEQYF. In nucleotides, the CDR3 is TGTGCCAGCAGCCAACTGACTAGTAACTACGAGCAGTACTTC.